A single sample is the source of the 12 T cell receptor beta chains below, sequenced in a study of T cell repertoires in cytomegalovirus infection. One entry per CDR3 protein results from TCRdb running MiXCR on the reads. The table shows about 490,000 distinct CDR3 sequences, with more than 20% occurring only once. Sequenced: PBMCs. The receptors here all came from a human donor in good health (CMV status not recorded). Some clones in this sample may be carry-over from other donors' samples.

The chain joins TRBV2 to TRBJ2-7, with 10 bases identical to TRBD1. The CDR3 sequence is 15 residues long. V dropped 6 bases and J dropped 6; count of bases not matched to a gene: 11. Germline-derived CDR1 and CDR2 are SNHLY and FYNNEI. CDR3 loop: CASRRETGGPSEQYF. The CDR3 DNA reads TGTGCCAGCAGGAGAGAGACAGGGGGCCCAAGCGAGCAGTACTTC.

V gene TRBV27 combines with J gene TRBJ1-1, with TRBD1 identical over 10 bases. Trimming took 1 base from V and 0 from J; bases not matched to a gene: 5. CDR3 length: 17 amino acids. Germline V CDR1 and CDR2: MNHEY, SMNVEV (reference sequence). The CDR3 loop is CASSLFGQGGLNTEAFF. CDR3 bases: TGTGCCAGCAGTTTATTCGGACAGGGGGGCCTGAACACTGAAGCTTTCTTT.

The chain has TRBV5-4 and TRBJ1-2; D is unresolved. The CDR3 has 13 amino acids. V was shortened by 1 base and J by 5 bases, with 9 bases between the two germline ends. Germline V gene data show CDR1 as SGHNT and CDR2 as YYREEE (reference sequence). CDR3 sequence (DNA): TGTGCCAGCAGCTTGTACCGAGAATATGGCTACACCTTC. It yields the protein CASSLYREYGYTF.

In this sample, this clonotype turned up a few times. The chain joins TRBV28 to TRBJ2-2; tentatively, D is TRBD2 (6 bases). Germline values: CDR1 MDHEN, CDR2 SYDVKM. Trimming removed 4 bases at V and 3 bases at J, with 18 bases between. This CDR3 is 17 amino acids long. The CDR3 reads CASSCREPGLHTGELFF. CDR3 coding DNA: TGTGCCAGCAGTTGTAGAGAGCCGGGACTTCACACCGGGGAGCTGTTTTTT.

The chain is built from TRBV6-1 and TRBJ1-5, with D maybe TRBD1 (6 bases). CDR1 and CDR2 (germline): MNHNS, SASEGT. The CDR3 is 13 residues long. The V gene lost 2 bases and the J gene lost 7 bases, with 9 bases spanning the gap. CDR3 region: CASSEQGRQPQHF. The CDR3 region has the DNA TGTGCCAGCAGTGAACAGGGGAGACAGCCCCAGCATTTT.

This clonotype was detected a few times. This chain links TRBV6-5 with TRBJ2-1, with 7 nucleotides matching TRBD1. V lost 6 bases, J lost 2 bases, and 4 bases stayed unmatched. The CDR3 is 14 amino acids. Per the germline V gene, CDR1 is MNHEY and CDR2 is SVGAGI. CDR3 loop: CASSGQGAYNEQFF. The DNA for the CDR3 is TGTGCCAGCAGCGGGCAGGGGGCCTACAATGAGCAGTTCTTC.

This clonotype turned up a few times. V and J are TRBV6-5 and TRBJ1-1; 8 bases line up with TRBD1. This CDR3 comprises 14 residues. In germline, CDR1 is MNHEY, CDR2 SVGAGI. With V trimmed by 5 bases and J by 1 base, 3 bases remained unmatched. CDR3 nucleotides: TGTGCCAGCAGTGGGGACAGGCGGAACACTGAAGCTTTCTTT. This gives the protein CASSGDRRNTEAFF.

The rearrangement uses TRBV20-1 and TRBJ1-2; maybe TRBD1 (6 bases). The germline V gene has CDR1 DFQATT and CDR2 SNEGSKA (reference sequence). CDR3 length equals 14 residues. Trimming stripped 3 bases from V and 8 bases from J, with 19 bases between. In nucleotides, the CDR3 is TGCAGTGCTAGGCCCGCCGGGGGCTTTAGGGGCTACACCTTC. It encodes CSARPAGGFRGYTF.

This chain uses TRBV6-1 with TRBJ2-7; 11 bases map to TRBD2. CDR1 MNHNS and CDR2 SASEGT come from the germline V gene. The CDR3 consists of 15 residues. The trim removed 5 bases at V and 4 bases at J, leaving 7 bases unmatched. CDR3 amino acids: CASSSGTSGLYEQYV. The CDR3 nucleotides are TGTGCCAGCAGTTCCGGGACTAGCGGATTATACGAGCAGTACGTC.

This clonotype has a handful of counts. The CDR3, as DNA: TGCGCCAGCAGCTTCCGGACAGGGGGTACCGGGGAGCTGTTTTTT. Its protein product is CASSFRTGGTGELFF. V gene TRBV4-1 combines with J gene TRBJ2-2; 10 nucleotides match TRBD1. Trimming cost V 5 bases and J 5 bases; bases outside gene matches: 5. The CDR3 spans 15 residues. Germline V gene lookup returns CDR1 MGHRA and CDR2 YSYEKL.

The chain joins TRBV4-1 to TRBJ2-3; TRBD2 agrees at 11 bases. Germline trimming cut 0 bases from V and 6 bases from J; bases unmatched to any gene: 5. The CDR3 is made up of 16 amino acids. Germline-derived CDR1 and CDR2 are MGHRA and YSYEKL. The CDR3 spells CASSQDTSGSHDTQYF. In DNA, the CDR3 is TGCGCCAGCAGCCAAGATACTAGCGGGAGCCACGATACGCAGTATTTT.

This clonotype was seen a handful of times. The chain joins TRBV28 to TRBJ2-7, with D perhaps assigned TRBD1 or TRBD2 (5 bases each). V lost 6 bases and J lost 0, with 15 bases in between. CDR3 length: 15 amino acids. Germline lookup yields CDR1 MDHEN and CDR2 SYDVKM. CDR3 sequence: CASRRGGMASYEQYV. Written as DNA, the CDR3 is TGTGCCAGCAGGAGGGGCGGTATGGCCTCCTACGAGCAGTACGTC.